This TCR beta chain was recorded in a study of cytomegalovirus exposure and HLA in healthy donors. Study-level findings and limits: Associated with cytomegalovirus, according to the listing, were 164 TCR beta chains. About 87% or about 30% of the time was how often most TCR beta V segments were productive, according to an earlier analysis. Analysis performed later showed TCR beta chains linked to HLA being more clonally expanded than equally common others.

Primers for the PCR totalled 60 Vbeta and 13 Jbeta. Measured with immunoSEQ multiplex PCR; TCRdb has only the in-frame clones, and not every one. The sample lists 110,000 to 150,000 clones, approximately 80% occurring once. A word on this clone: The antigen is not known. One end of the junction fails to match germline, which may point to a read error.

The CDR3 extends over 15 amino acids. Germline assignment: CDR1 SSHAT and CDR2 FNYEAQ (reference sequence). The V call is TRBV7-7, the J call TRBJ2-5; 9 nucleotides align to TRBD1. The sample taken for sequencing was PBMCs. This TCR was recovered from a woman aged 50 to 60 in good health and CMV-seronegative. The CDR3 DNA reads TGTGCTAGCAGTTTGGGGGGACAGGGTCAAGAGACCCAGTACTTC. It specifies CASSLGGQGQETQYF.